A few counts support the clone carrying this T cell receptor beta chain. The sample originates from a study of cytomegalovirus exposure and HLA in healthy donors. The CDR3 runs 15 residues. Germline trimming cut 2 bases from V and 8 bases from J; bases unmatched to any gene: 6. Per germline, CDR1 MGHRA and CDR2 YSYEKL. Sequenced by immunoSEQ multiplex PCR; TCRdb stores in-frame clones only, minus some. The top ten clones hold around 0.84% of a sample with some 330,000 clones, 86% of them seen once. This receptor was obtained from a woman aged 18-29 years in good health and CMV-seronegative. Source material: PBMCs. V gene TRBV4-1 combines with J gene TRBJ1-2, with 12 bases identical to TRBD1. The CDR3 DNA sequence: TGCGCCAGCAGCCAACCGGGACAGGGGGCGAGAGGCTACACCTTC. Protein sequence: CASSQPGQGARGYTF.